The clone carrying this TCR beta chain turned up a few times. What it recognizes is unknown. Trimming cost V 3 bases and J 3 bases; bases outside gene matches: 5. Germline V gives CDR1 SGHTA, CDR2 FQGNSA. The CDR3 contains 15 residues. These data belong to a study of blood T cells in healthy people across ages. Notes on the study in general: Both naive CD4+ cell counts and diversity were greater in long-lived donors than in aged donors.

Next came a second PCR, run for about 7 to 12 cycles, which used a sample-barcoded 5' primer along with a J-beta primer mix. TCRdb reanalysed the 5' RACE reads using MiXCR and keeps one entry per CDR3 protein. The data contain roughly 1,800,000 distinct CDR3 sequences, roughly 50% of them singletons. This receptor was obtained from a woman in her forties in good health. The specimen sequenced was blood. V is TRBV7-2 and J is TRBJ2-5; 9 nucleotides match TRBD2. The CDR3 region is CASSFGPSGKETQYF. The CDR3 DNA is TGTGCCAGCAGCTTTGGGCCTAGCGGGAAAGAGACCCAGTACTTC. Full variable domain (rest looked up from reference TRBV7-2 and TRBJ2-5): GAGVSQSPSNKVTEKGKDVELRCDPISGHTALYWYRQSLGQGLEFLIYFQGNSAPDKSGLPSDRFSAERTGGSVSTLTIQRTQQEDSAVYLCASSFGPSGKETQYFGPGTRLLVL.